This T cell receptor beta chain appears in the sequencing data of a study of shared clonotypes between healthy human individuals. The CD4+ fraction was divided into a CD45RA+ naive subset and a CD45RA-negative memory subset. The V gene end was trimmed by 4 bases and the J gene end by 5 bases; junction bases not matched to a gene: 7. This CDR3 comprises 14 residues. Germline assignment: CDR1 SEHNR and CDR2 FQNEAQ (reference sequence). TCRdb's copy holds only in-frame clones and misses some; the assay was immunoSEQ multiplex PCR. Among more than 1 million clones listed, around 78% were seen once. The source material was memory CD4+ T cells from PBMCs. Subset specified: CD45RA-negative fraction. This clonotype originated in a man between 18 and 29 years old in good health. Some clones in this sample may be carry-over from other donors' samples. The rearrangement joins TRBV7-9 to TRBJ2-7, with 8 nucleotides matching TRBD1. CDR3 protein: CASSYSDRGDEQYF. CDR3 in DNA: TGTGCCAGCAGCTATTCCGACAGGGGCGACGAGCAGTACTTC.